A single sample gave rise to the 27 T cell receptor beta chains below, sequenced in a study of shared clonotypes between healthy human individuals. The naive CD8 subset, CD45RO-negative cells positively selected for CCR7, excluded terminally differentiated effector memory CD45RA+ cells. TCRdb's copy holds only in-frame clones and misses some; the assay was immunoSEQ multiplex PCR. The data contain 1.5 million to 2.5 million clones, about 95% of them singletons. The sample comprised naive CD8+ T cells sorted from blood. All receptors come from a man between 18 and 29 years old in good health.

The genes are TRBV4-2 and TRBJ2-7; 10 nucleotides align to TRBD1. This CDR3 has 14 amino acids. V was pared by 4 bases and J by 3 bases, with 3 bases of the junction left unmatched. Looked up from germline, CDR1 is LGHNA and CDR2 is YNFKEQ. This CDR3 is CASSRTGGVYEQYF. CDR3 bases: TGTGCCAGCAGCCGGACAGGGGGTGTCTACGAGCAGTACTTC.

The chain combines TRBV11-3 with TRBJ2-7, with 7 nucleotides matching TRBD2. CDR3 length equals 15 residues. The trim removed 9 bases at V and 4 bases at J, leaving 15 bases unmatched. Looked up from germline, CDR1 is SGHNT and CDR2 is YENEEA. The CDR3, as DNA: TGTGCCAGACCCCGGTTGTGCGGGAGCTGTTACGAGCAGTACTTC. This translates into CARPRLCGSCYEQYF.

The J gene is TRBJ2-2, the V gene TRBV7-9, with D possibly matching TRBD2 (6 bases). V gave up 5 bases and J gave up 0 bases, with 7 bases separating them. Germline loops: CDR1 SEHNR, CDR2 FQNEAQ (reference sequence). This CDR3 has 14 residues. For the CDR3, the DNA is TGTGCCAGCAGCGGAGGGGCGAACACCGGGGAGCTGTTTTTT. Translated, it gives CASSGGANTGELFF.

The J gene is TRBJ1-1, the V gene TRBV28; D is ambiguous. Trimming stripped 2 bases from V and 0 bases from J, with 4 bases between. This CDR3 is built from 13 residues. The germline CDR1 and CDR2 sequences are MDHEN and SYDVKM. CDR3 DNA sequence: TGTGCCAGCAGTTTAGTTGTGAACACTGAAGCTTTCTTT. Protein product: CASSLVVNTEAFF. Filled out from reference TRBV28 and TRBJ1-1, the complete variable domain reads DVKVTQSSRYLVKRTGEKVFLECVQDMDHENMFWYRQDPGLGLRLIYFSYDVKMKEKGDIPEGYSVSREKKERFSLILESASTNQTSMYLCASSLVVNTEAFFGQGTRLTVV.

This chain joins TRBV27 and TRBJ1-5; D remains ambiguous. This CDR3 spans 14 amino acids. V was pared by 0 bases and J by 6 bases, with 9 bases between. Germline values: CDR1 MNHEY, CDR2 SMNVEV (reference sequence). CDR3 sequence reads: CASSLSPKLQPQHF. The CDR3 nucleotides read TGTGCCAGCAGTTTATCGCCAAAACTTCAGCCCCAGCATTTT.

This clone occurred a few times. CDR3 nucleotide sequence: TGTGCCAGCAGCTTGCCGGCCGACACTGAAGCTTTCTTT. This encodes CASSLPADTEAFF. The genes are TRBV5-4 and TRBJ1-1; no clear D gene. This CDR3 has 13 amino acids. Looked up from germline, CDR1 is SGHNT and CDR2 is YYREEE (reference sequence). V shed 1 base and J shed 3 bases, with 7 bases lying between them.

The rearrangement uses TRBV7-9 and TRBJ2-7; D tentatively fits TRBD1 or TRBD2 (5 bases each). The germline CDR1 and CDR2 sequences are SEHNR and FQNEAQ (reference sequence). This CDR3 has 16 amino acids. Trimming took off 5 bases at V and 5 bases at J, with 22 bases between the two ends. The CDR3 DNA sequence: TGTGCCAGCAGCCCGCGTGTAGGGACGGGGATCCACGAGCAGTACTTC. It specifies CASSPRVGTGIHEQYF.

This clone was recorded a few times. The V gene is TRBV6-5, the J gene TRBJ1-5; no firm D call. V lost 5 bases and J 7 bases, leaving 15 bases between the germline ends. This CDR3 has 14 residues. Per the germline V gene, CDR1 is MNHEY and CDR2 is SVGAGI. The CDR3 protein is CASSRIGGGQPQHF. CDR3 bases: TGTGCCAGCAGTCGGATTGGAGGAGGACAGCCCCAGCATTTT.

The rearrangement joins TRBV9 to TRBJ1-6, with D possibly matching TRBD1 (6 bases). There are 14 residues in the CDR3. Germline V gives CDR1 SGDLS, CDR2 YYNGEE. Trimming pared 3 bases from V and 10 bases from J, leaving 14 bases between. The CDR3 loop reads CASSARGAGSPLHF. The CDR3 coding sequence is TGTGCCAGCAGCGCTCGGGGGGCTGGATCACCCCTCCACTTT.

V usage is TRBV9 and J usage is TRBJ2-5, with D perhaps TRBD1 or TRBD2 (6 bases each). This CDR3 has 15 residues. Germline lookup yields CDR1 SGDLS and CDR2 YYNGEE. V lost 4 bases, J lost 4 bases, and 17 bases lay in between. CDR3 residues: CASSTLLGGGETQYF. As DNA, the CDR3 is TGTGCCAGCAGCACCCTCCTAGGGGGAGGAGAGACCCAGTACTTC.

Worth noting for this clone: Other DNA sequences in the same sample also yield this CDR3. V and J are TRBV30 and TRBJ1-6; 7 bases fit TRBD1. The CDR3 spans 13 residues. Losses at the gene ends were 1 base for V and 7 bases for J; bases not matched to a gene: 1. The germline CDR1 and CDR2 sequences are GTSNPN and SVGIG (reference sequence). DNA for the CDR3: TGTGCCTGGAGTGGACAGGGAAATTCACCCCTCCACTTT. Its translation: CAWSGQGNSPLHF.

The chain combines TRBV30 with TRBJ2-1, with D perhaps TRBD2 (7 bases). Germline assignment: CDR1 GTSNPN and CDR2 SVGIG (reference sequence). Deletions cut 3 bases from V and 9 bases from J, with 21 bases between. This CDR3 is 15 amino acids long. The chain's CDR3 is CAWSPRGGRAGEQFF. In DNA, the CDR3 is TGTGCCTGGAGCCCTCGCGGGGGCAGGGCAGGTGAGCAGTTCTTC. Complete variable domain (other parts from reference TRBV30 and TRBJ2-1): SQTIHQWPATLVQPVGSPLSLECTVEGTSNPNLYWYRQAAGRGLQLLFYSVGIGQISSEVPQNLSASRPQDRQFILSSKKLLLSDSGFYLCAWSPRGGRAGEQFFGPGTRLTVL.

The rearrangement joins TRBV11-2 to TRBJ2-2; TRBD1 might be the D (7 bases). Germline V lookup: CDR1 SGHAT, CDR2 FQNNGV. CDR3 length: 16 amino acids. Trimming removed 1 base from V and 3 bases from J, with 12 bases in between. CDR3 DNA: TGTGCCAGCAGCTTAGTAGGCAGGGGGGACACCGGGGAGCTGTTTTTT. This gives the protein CASSLVGRGDTGELFF.

This chain links TRBV30 with TRBJ2-3, with TRBD1 identical over 9 bases. Germline CDR1 is GTSNPN and CDR2 is SVGIG (reference sequence). The CDR3 loop spans 17 amino acids. The J segment lost 0 bases and the V segment lost 7 bases, leaving 14 bases of the junction unmatched. The CDR3 DNA reads as TGTGCCTCCGGAGATTACGACAGGGGGACTAGCACAGATACGCAGTATTTT. Translating it yields CASGDYDRGTSTDTQYF.

The chain recombines TRBV5-4 with TRBJ1-6, with TRBD1 matching 9 bases. This CDR3 comprises 17 residues. With 0 bases clipped from V and 1 base from J, the junction kept 2 bases outside the gene matches. The germline CDR1 and CDR2 sequences are SGHNT and YYREEE (reference sequence). The DNA for the CDR3 is TGTGCCAGCAGCTTGGTGACAGGGGGGTCCTATAATTCACCCCTCCACTTT. This sequence encodes CASSLVTGGSYNSPLHF.

In regard to this clone: Other DNA variants within this sample encode the same CDR3. This chain uses TRBV6-5 with TRBJ2-7; D ambiguous. With 0 bases removed from V and 3 bases from J, the gap between germline ends came to 9 bases. The CDR3 spans 14 residues. Per germline, CDR1 MNHEY and CDR2 SVGAGI. CDR3 DNA sequence: TGTGCCAGCAGTTACTCCCAGGCCAGCTACGAGCAGTACTTC. Its protein is CASSYSQASYEQYF.

This chain joins TRBV29-1 and TRBJ2-3; TRBD2 aligns across 14 bases. With V trimmed by 4 bases and J by 2 bases, 11 bases remained unmatched. The germline gives CDR1 SQVTM, CDR2 ANQGSEA. CDR3 length equals 18 residues. This chain's CDR3 is CSVGVPPTSGRATDTQYF. CDR3 in DNA: TGCAGCGTTGGAGTCCCACCGACTAGCGGGAGGGCCACAGATACGCAGTATTTT.

V usage is TRBV5-8 and J usage is TRBJ2-3; TRBD1 or TRBD2 may be the D gene (5 bases each). Germline CDR1 SGHTS, CDR2 YDEGEE. Trimming shortened V by 0 bases and J by 1 base, and 18 bases separated the two germline ends. The CDR3 length is 18 residues. The CDR3 here is CASSLAAFGGSGTDTQYF. The CDR3 DNA reads as TGTGCCAGCAGCTTGGCCGCTTTTGGGGGAAGTGGCACAGATACGCAGTATTTT.

The genes are TRBV28 and TRBJ2-7; D uncertain. Looked up from germline, CDR1 is MDHEN and CDR2 is SYDVKM. Trimming left V 5 bases short and J 2 bases short, with 16 bases between. The CDR3 consists of 15 residues. In DNA form, the CDR3 reads TGTGCCAGCAGTACGGTCGACGCCCCGACCTACGAGCAGTACTTC. It is translated as CASSTVDAPTYEQYF.

The chain uses TRBV7-6 and TRBJ2-3, with 15 nucleotides matching TRBD2. CDR1 is SGHVS and CDR2 is FNYEAQ in the germline V gene. The V segment lost 4 bases and the J segment 4 bases; nucleotides outside the gene matches: 6. This CDR3 comprises 17 residues. The CDR3 here is CASSSGLAGGLSDTQYF. The CDR3 DNA reads TGTGCCAGCAGCTCCGGACTAGCGGGGGGGCTTTCAGATACGCAGTATTTT.

V gene TRBV15 combines with J gene TRBJ2-3; the D is unclear. Per the germline V gene, CDR1 is LNHNV and CDR2 is YYDKDF (reference sequence). The CDR3 loop spans 15 amino acids. V lost 5 bases and J lost 2, with 14 bases in between. Here the CDR3 DNA reads TGTGCCACCAGCGCAACCGTCGGACCCACAGATACGCAGTATTTT. Translated, it gives CATSATVGPTDTQYF.

V gene TRBV30 combines with J gene TRBJ2-3; a weak D match, TRBD2 (6 bases). Germline lookup yields CDR1 GTSNPN and CDR2 SVGIG (reference sequence). V was clipped by 2 bases and J by 5 bases, with 14 bases between them. The CDR3 contains 14 residues. CDR3 DNA sequence: TGTGCCTGGAGTAAAACTAGCAGCCAAGATACGCAGTATTTT. It is translated as CAWSKTSSQDTQYF.

The chain employs TRBV7-6 and TRBJ2-1; no clear D gene. Trimming took off 6 bases at V and 0 bases at J, with 18 bases between the two ends. Germline CDR1 reads SGHVS; CDR2 reads FNYEAQ. CDR3 length: 17 amino acids. CDR3 region: CASSLRPGESSYNEQFF. The DNA of the CDR3 is TGTGCCAGCAGTCTCCGGCCGGGTGAAAGCTCCTACAATGAGCAGTTCTTC.

The chain recombines TRBV21-1 with TRBJ1-6. TRBV21-1 is a listed pseudogene. This CDR3 region has 15 residues. The DNA for the CDR3 is TGTGCCAGCAGCAAATGCGGTCCGGGGAATTCACCCCTCCACTTT. It is translated as CASSKCGPGNSPLHF.

This chain connects TRBV19 to TRBJ1-4; D might be TRBD1 (6 bases). Germline values: CDR1 LNHDA, CDR2 SQIVND (reference sequence). The V end lost 6 bases, the J end lost 7 bases, and 15 bases lay between the germline ends. This CDR3 comprises 14 residues. The CDR3 here is CASRQGMGIEKLFF. DNA for the CDR3: TGTGCCAGTAGGCAGGGGATGGGGATTGAAAAACTGTTTTTT.

CDR3 amino acids: CASSFGQGEGNEQFF. CDR3 sequence (DNA): TGTGCCAGCAGCTTTGGACAGGGGGAGGGCAATGAGCAGTTCTTC. The gene calls are TRBV13 and TRBJ2-1, with TRBD1 matching 10 bases. V dropped 3 bases and J dropped 6; count of bases not matched to a gene: 5. The CDR3 is 15 amino acids. Germline V gives CDR1 PRHDT, CDR2 FYEKMQ (reference sequence).

This clone was found a few times. The chain carries TRBV27 and TRBJ2-1; TRBD2 is a possible D gene (5 bases). This CDR3 contains 15 residues. V shed 3 bases and J shed 0 bases, with 9 bases lying between them. Germline V gene sequence: CDR1 MNHEY, CDR2 SMNVEV (reference sequence). The DNA for the CDR3 is TGTGCCAGCAGTTTTATAGGGAGCTCCTACAATGAGCAGTTCTTC. This gives the protein CASSFIGSSYNEQFF.